One sample yielded the 16 T cell receptor beta chains listed below, sequenced in a study of blood T cells in healthy people across ages. Primed by a sample-barcoded 5' primer and a J-beta primer mix, a second PCR proceeded for roughly 6 to 12 cycles. TCRdb recomputed calls from the 5' RACE reads with MiXCR, one row per CDR3 protein. Of around 800,000 distinct CDR3 sequences in the sample, roughly 53% were seen once. The sequenced sample consisted of blood. All receptors derive from a man aged 80 or over in good health.

This clonotype has more than one count but fewer than ten. The CDR3 DNA reads as TGTGCCAGCAGCCAAGATCTAGCTAGCGGCCACAATGAGCAGTTCTTC. Amino acid sequence: CASSQDLASGHNEQFF. J is TRBJ2-1 and V is TRBV3-1, with 7 bases that match TRBD2. V shed 0 bases, J shed 5 bases, and the junction held 7 bases outside the gene matches. Germline V gene data show CDR1 as LGHDT and CDR2 as YNNKEL (reference sequence). This CDR3 region has 16 residues.

A note on this clonotype: The junction departs from germline at one end; a sequencing error may be responsible. The chain links TRBV5-1 to TRBJ2-4, with D maybe TRBD2 (6 bases). TRBJ2-7 matches the DNA end more closely, so the J call is doubtful. This CDR3 contains 15 residues. In germline, CDR1 is SGHRS, CDR2 YFSETQ. The CDR3 loop reads CAGSSMTGSTSEQYF. CDR3 nucleotide sequence: TGCGCCGGCAGCTCGATGACCGGGAGCACGAGCGAGCAGTACTTC.

To note about this clonotype: One end of the junction varies from germline; a read error may be responsible. V and J are TRBV7-3 and TRBJ2-4; D may correspond to TRBD1 or TRBD2 (5 bases each). Germline assignment: CDR1 SGHTA and CDR2 FQGTGA. The CDR3 covers 15 residues. Here the CDR3 reads CASGLGELGKNIQYF. CDR3 sequence (DNA): TGTGCCAGCGGCTTAGGGGAGCTCGGCAAAAACATTCAGTACTTC.

This clonotype was detected only a few times. The CDR3 spells CASSLVTDSVGYTF. CDR3 coding DNA: TGTGCCAGCAGCTTAGTCACAGATTCGGTTGGCTACACCTTC. V is TRBV11-1 and J is TRBJ1-2; no clear D. Trimming took off 1 base at V and 7 bases at J, with 13 bases between the two ends. CDR3 length: 14 amino acids. Germline V gives CDR1 SGHAT, CDR2 FQDESV (reference sequence).

The gene calls are TRBV5-1 and TRBJ2-1; D may be TRBD1 (5 bases). The V end lost 4 bases, the J end lost 6 bases, and 11 bases lay between the germline ends. Germline CDR1 SGHRS, CDR2 YFSETQ. The CDR3 sequence is 13 residues long. The CDR3 nucleotides are TGCGCCAGCAGCCAAGGGGCCATCAATGAGCAGTTCTTC. Amino acid sequence: CASSQGAINEQFF.

This chain joins TRBV6-6 and TRBJ2-1; perhaps TRBD1 as D (6 bases). Deletions cut 2 bases from V and 2 bases from J, with 10 bases between. Germline V gene data show CDR1 as MNHNY and CDR2 as SVGAGI (reference sequence). CDR3 length equals 15 residues. The CDR3 nucleotides read TGTGCCAGCAGTTACGCTCGGACAGCCTACAATGAGCAGTTCTTC. Protein: CASSYARTAYNEQFF.

In this sample, this clonotype turned up a few times. V is TRBV28 and J is TRBJ2-1; 11 bases fit TRBD2. Trimming removed 3 bases from V and 2 bases from J; junction bases left unmatched: 3. CDR1 is MDHEN, CDR2 SYDVKM, per germline. This CDR3 has 16 amino acids. CDR3 loop: CASSLGLAAAYNEQFF. CDR3 nucleotides: TGTGCCAGCAGTTTGGGACTAGCGGCTGCCTACAATGAGCAGTTCTTC.

Only one count was recorded for this clonotype. The chain combines TRBV6-5 with TRBJ2-7, with 10 bases that match TRBD1. The ends lost 3 bases at V and 2 bases at J; junction bases unmatched: 7. The CDR3 spans 16 residues. The germline V gene has CDR1 MNHEY and CDR2 SVGAGI. DNA of the CDR3: TGTGCCAGCAGTTATGGTGTTGGGACAGGGGCCTACGAGCAGTACTTC. Translation gives CASSYGVGTGAYEQYF.

The count of this clonotype is one. The chain has TRBV6-5 and TRBJ2-2; no clear D gene. Trimming stripped 6 bases from V and 6 bases from J, with 8 bases between. The CDR3 is 12 amino acids. CDR1 is MNHEY and CDR2 is SVGAGI in the germline V gene. CDR3 DNA: TGTGCCAGCAGCCTAGAACCCGGGGAGCTGTTTTTT. This translates into CASSLEPGELFF.

To note about this clonotype: The junction and the germline gene differ at one end; a read error may be behind it. The chain is built from TRBV29-1 and TRBJ1-1; D is unclear. The CDR3 loop spans 14 amino acids. Germline V CDR1 and CDR2: SQVTM, ANQGSEA. CDR3 sequence reads: CSVEGQDPNTEAFF. Written as DNA, the CDR3 is TGCAGCGTTGAGGGTCAGGACCCGAACACCGAAGCTTTCTTT.

The J gene is TRBJ2-3, the V gene TRBV7-9, with D unclear. In germline, CDR1 is SEHNR, CDR2 FQNEAQ (reference sequence). This CDR3 is built from 8 residues. CDR3 in amino acids: CAVDTQYF. In DNA, the CDR3 is TGTGCAGTTGATACGCAGTATTTT.

This clonotype has more than one count but fewer than ten. The rearrangement links TRBV28 to TRBJ1-2; 7 bases fit TRBD1. Trimming removed 5 bases from V and 3 bases from J; junction bases left unmatched: 3. CDR3 length: 13 residues. CDR1 is MDHEN and CDR2 is SYDVKM in the germline V gene. This CDR3 is CASSAGGYYGYTF. CDR3 nucleotide sequence: TGTGCCAGCAGTGCAGGGGGTTACTATGGCTACACCTTC.

This clonotype was detected only a few times. The V gene is TRBV10-3, the J gene TRBJ2-5, with D possibly matching TRBD2 (6 bases). The germline V and J ends were trimmed by 3 bases and 1 base, with 6 bases remaining between them. Germline CDR1 is ENHRY and CDR2 is SYGVKD. This CDR3 spans 13 amino acids. The CDR3 protein is CAISDGGQETQYF. CDR3 in DNA: TGTGCCATCAGTGACGGGGGCCAAGAGACCCAGTACTTC.

Ten or more counts support this clonotype. The chain employs TRBV29-1 and TRBJ2-1; D may be TRBD1 (5 bases). This CDR3 region has 11 residues. The germline V gene has CDR1 SQVTM and CDR2 ANQGSEA. V lost 6 bases and J 4 bases, leaving 7 bases between the germline ends. The CDR3 DNA reads TGCAGCGTAAGGGGATACAATGAGCAGTTCTTC. Residues: CSVRGYNEQFF.

CDR3 amino acids: CASSYQGTGELFF. CDR3 bases: TGCGCCAGCAGCTACCAGGGGACCGGGGAGCTGTTTTTT. V gene TRBV5-1 combines with J gene TRBJ2-2; a possible D gene is TRBD1 (6 bases). CDR1 and CDR2 (germline): SGHRS, YFSETQ. V lost 3 bases, J lost 5 bases, and 8 bases lay in between. This CDR3 comprises 13 residues.

This clonotype showed up just a few times. This chain links TRBV2 with TRBJ2-6; D might be TRBD2 (5 bases). This CDR3 is built from 16 residues. V was cut by 6 bases and J by 0 bases, with 12 bases left in between. CDR1 and CDR2 (germline): SNHLY, FYNNEI. The CDR3 DNA reads as TGTGCCAGCAGATCGGCGGGTCGCTCTGGGGCCAACGTCCTGACTTTC. Translation: CASRSAGRSGANVLTF.